The rows below give T cell receptor beta chains drawn from one sample of a study of shared clonotypes between healthy human individuals. TCRdb keeps only in-frame clones here, not all; method: immunoSEQ multiplex PCR. The sample shows around 2,100,000 clones, about 94% of them seen only once. Specimen: naive CD8+ T cells sorted from blood. The receptors originated from a man aged 18 to 35 in good health. Each CDR3 is given with its conserved first and last residue. Each record gives: clone size, D gene, J gene, V gene, CDR3 protein, CDR3 DNA. A D gene is named only where the DNA matches it firmly. Expanded clones get a size class; other rows say once, few or many, or leave the size out.

abundance: few
d_gene: -
j_gene: TRBJ1-5
v_gene: TRBV19
CDR3aa: CASSGIWGDQPQHF
CDR3nt: TGTGCCAGTAGTGGAATTTGGGGGGATCAGCCCCAGCATTTT

abundance: -
d_gene: -
j_gene: TRBJ1-4
v_gene: TRBV4-3
CDR3aa: CASSQDHRNEKLFF
CDR3nt: TGCGCCAGCAGCCAAGATCACAGAAATGAAAAACTGTTTTTT

abundance: -
d_gene: -
j_gene: TRBJ2-2
v_gene: TRBV7-2
CDR3aa: CASRTTGTGELFF
CDR3nt: TGTGCCAGCAGGACTACAGGGACCGGGGAGCTGTTTTTT

abundance: -
d_gene: TRBD2
j_gene: TRBJ2-2
v_gene: TRBV5-5
CDR3aa: CASSWEIGAGALFGELFF
CDR3nt: TGTGCCAGCAGTTGGGAGATCGGAGCGGGAGCCCTATTCGGGGAGCTGTTTTTT

abundance: -
d_gene: -
j_gene: TRBJ2-7
v_gene: TRBV7-9
CDR3aa: CASSLSPQGSYEQYF
CDR3nt: TGTGCCAGCAGCTTAAGTCCCCAGGGATCCTACGAGCAGTACTTC

abundance: -
d_gene: -
j_gene: TRBJ1-4
v_gene: TRBV6-5
CDR3aa: CASSYSSRATNEKLFF
CDR3nt: TGTGCCAGCAGTTACTCGAGCAGGGCAACTAATGAAAAACTGTTTTTT

abundance: once
d_gene: -
j_gene: TRBJ1-4
v_gene: TRBV7-9
CDR3aa: CASSSNTGTENEKLFF
CDR3nt: TGTGCCAGCAGCTCGAACACCGGGACGGAGAATGAAAAACTGTTTTTT

abundance: -
d_gene: -
j_gene: TRBJ2-2
v_gene: TRBV7-9
CDR3aa: CASSLVTANTGELFF
CDR3nt: TGTGCCAGCAGCTTAGTGACTGCGAACACCGGGGAGCTGTTTTTT

abundance: -
d_gene: -
j_gene: TRBJ2-2
v_gene: TRBV5-1
CDR3aa: CASTPGNTGELFF
CDR3nt: TGCGCCAGCACCCCGGGCAACACCGGGGAGCTGTTTTTT

abundance: -
d_gene: TRBD2
j_gene: TRBJ2-1
v_gene: TRBV2
CDR3aa: CASSEEASGAEYNEQFF
CDR3nt: TGTGCCAGCAGTGAAGAGGCTAGCGGGGCAGAATACAATGAGCAGTTCTTC

abundance: -
d_gene: -
j_gene: TRBJ1-4
v_gene: TRBV29-1
CDR3aa: CSAGSEKLFF
CDR3nt: TGCAGCGCTGGGTCTGAAAAACTGTTTTTT

abundance: -
d_gene: -
j_gene: TRBJ2-4
v_gene: TRBV27
CDR3aa: CASSSFQQGWGKNIQYF
CDR3nt: TGTGCCAGCAGTTCGTTCCAACAGGGTTGGGGCAAAAACATTCAGTACTTC

abundance: few
d_gene: -
j_gene: TRBJ1-1
v_gene: TRBV30
CDR3aa: CACSLPAFF
CDR3nt: TGTGCCTGTTCCCTGCCGGCTTTCTTT

abundance: once
d_gene: -
j_gene: TRBJ2-7
v_gene: TRBV29-1
CDR3aa: CSVLGEDEQYF
CDR3nt: TGCAGCGTCCTGGGAGAGGACGAGCAGTACTTC

abundance: once
d_gene: -
j_gene: TRBJ2-7
v_gene: TRBV7-2
CDR3aa: CASSPRGTNTYEQYF
CDR3nt: TGTGCCAGCTCCCCAAGGGGGACAAACACCTACGAGCAGTACTTC

abundance: once
d_gene: -
j_gene: TRBJ1-2
v_gene: TRBV4-1
CDR3aa: CASSQDPGPSGGYTF
CDR3nt: TGCGCCAGCAGCCAAGATCCGGGACCGTCTGGTGGCTACACCTTC

abundance: -
d_gene: -
j_gene: TRBJ2-1
v_gene: TRBV7-9
CDR3aa: CASSLESNNEQFF
CDR3nt: TGTGCCAGCAGCTTGGAGAGTAACAATGAGCAGTTCTTC

abundance: -
d_gene: TRBD1
j_gene: TRBJ2-1
v_gene: TRBV7-9
CDR3aa: CASMGTGGYNEQFF
CDR3nt: TGTGCCAGCATGGGCACAGGGGGTTACAATGAGCAGTTCTTC

abundance: -
d_gene: TRBD1
j_gene: TRBJ1-6
v_gene: TRBV6-1
CDR3aa: CASSGLKGAGNSPLHF
CDR3nt: TGTGCCAGCAGTGGTCTTAAGGGGGCTGGTAATTCACCCCTCCACTTT

abundance: -
d_gene: -
j_gene: TRBJ2-6
v_gene: TRBV7-8
CDR3aa: CASSLLEANVLTF
CDR3nt: TGTGCCAGCAGCTTACTGGAGGCCAACGTCCTGACTTTC

abundance: -
d_gene: TRBD2
j_gene: TRBJ2-7
v_gene: TRBV27
CDR3aa: CASSPSSGSLYEQYF
CDR3nt: TGTGCCAGCAGTCCTTCTAGCGGGAGTTTGTACGAGCAGTACTTC

abundance: -
d_gene: TRBD2
j_gene: TRBJ2-5
v_gene: TRBV7-9
CDR3aa: CASSLASSGSLGETQYF
CDR3nt: TGTGCCAGCAGCTTAGCGAGTAGCGGGAGTTTAGGAGAGACCCAGTACTTC

abundance: -
d_gene: TRBD2
j_gene: TRBJ2-5
v_gene: TRBV7-9
CDR3aa: CASSLGGPSGSVKTQYF
CDR3nt: TGTGCCAGCAGCTTAGGGGGGCCTAGCGGGAGTGTGAAGACCCAGTACTTC

abundance: -
d_gene: TRBD1
j_gene: TRBJ1-2
v_gene: TRBV7-9
CDR3aa: CASSSPGQDGYTF
CDR3nt: TGTGCCAGCAGCTCCCCGGGACAGGATGGCTACACCTTC

abundance: -
d_gene: TRBD1
j_gene: TRBJ2-1
v_gene: TRBV7-9
CDR3aa: CASSPPGAGGGHEQFF
CDR3nt: TGTGCCAGCAGCCCCCCCGGGGCAGGGGGTGGTCATGAGCAGTTCTTC

abundance: -
d_gene: -
j_gene: TRBJ2-1
v_gene: TRBV20-1
CDR3aa: CSARVTTEQFF
CDR3nt: TGCAGTGCTAGAGTGACGACTGAGCAGTTCTTC

abundance: -
d_gene: -
j_gene: TRBJ2-3
v_gene: TRBV5-8
CDR3aa: CASSLEATSTDTQYF
CDR3nt: TGTGCCAGCAGCTTGGAGGCAACTAGCACAGATACGCAGTATTTT

abundance: -
d_gene: -
j_gene: TRBJ2-2
v_gene: TRBV29-1
CDR3aa: CSVVGNTGELFF
CDR3nt: TGCAGCGTTGTCGGGAACACCGGGGAGCTGTTTTTT

abundance: -
d_gene: -
j_gene: TRBJ2-7
v_gene: TRBV15
CDR3aa: CATSVQGSLEQYF
CDR3nt: TGTGCCACCAGCGTACAGGGTTCCCTCGAGCAGTACTTC

abundance: -
d_gene: -
j_gene: TRBJ2-5
v_gene: TRBV15
CDR3aa: CATSRAYQETQYF
CDR3nt: TGTGCCACCAGCAGAGCATACCAAGAGACCCAGTACTTC

abundance: -
d_gene: -
j_gene: TRBJ1-6
v_gene: TRBV28
CDR3aa: CASSFGASLIYNSPLHF
CDR3nt: TGTGCCAGCAGTTTCGGGGCTTCCCTGATTTATAATTCACCCCTCCACTTT

abundance: -
d_gene: TRBD1
j_gene: TRBJ2-7
v_gene: TRBV4-3
CDR3aa: CASSQEAGTETYEQYF
CDR3nt: TGCGCCAGCAGCCAAGAAGCCGGGACAGAAACCTACGAGCAGTACTTC

abundance: -
d_gene: -
j_gene: TRBJ2-1
v_gene: TRBV10-3
CDR3aa: CAISESRASGVGYNEQFF
CDR3nt: TGTGCCATCAGTGAGTCGAGGGCGTCAGGGGTTGGTTACAATGAGCAGTTCTTC

abundance: once
d_gene: TRBD2
j_gene: TRBJ2-5
v_gene: TRBV6-5
CDR3aa: CASSQILTSDTQYF
CDR3nt: TGTGCCAGCAGTCAAATCTTAACTAGCGATACCCAGTACTTC

abundance: -
d_gene: TRBD2
j_gene: TRBJ2-1
v_gene: TRBV5-1
CDR3aa: CASSGPLAGVINEQFF
CDR3nt: TGCGCCAGCAGCGGACCACTAGCGGGAGTTATCAATGAGCAGTTCTTC

abundance: -
d_gene: -
j_gene: TRBJ1-2
v_gene: TRBV5-5
CDR3aa: CASSYGPEADYGYTF
CDR3nt: TGTGCCAGCAGCTACGGGCCCGAAGCCGACTATGGCTACACCTTC

abundance: -
d_gene: -
j_gene: TRBJ2-3
v_gene: TRBV7-7
CDR3aa: CASSPGGGGTDTQYF
CDR3nt: TGTGCTAGCAGTCCCGGAGGAGGTGGAACAGATACGCAGTATTTT

abundance: -
d_gene: -
j_gene: TRBJ1-6
v_gene: TRBV6-5
CDR3aa: CASTDLGPLHF
CDR3nt: TGTGCCAGCACCGATCTCGGACCCCTCCACTTT

abundance: once
d_gene: -
j_gene: TRBJ2-7
v_gene: TRBV10-2
CDR3aa: CASSDPPTREQYF
CDR3nt: TGCGCCAGCAGTGATCCTCCTACGCGAGAGCAGTACTTC

abundance: -
d_gene: -
j_gene: TRBJ2-2
v_gene: TRBV7-6
CDR3aa: CASSLDPDLASGELFF
CDR3nt: TGTGCCAGCAGCTTAGACCCTGACTTAGCATCCGGGGAGCTGTTTTTT

abundance: -
d_gene: TRBD2
j_gene: TRBJ2-3
v_gene: TRBV2
CDR3aa: CASSAPSAGGSSTDTQYF
CDR3nt: TGTGCCAGCAGTGCCCCCTCAGCCGGCGGGAGCAGCACAGATACGCAGTATTTT

abundance: -
d_gene: -
j_gene: TRBJ2-3
v_gene: TRBV5-4
CDR3aa: CASSLTVPDTQYF
CDR3nt: TGTGCCAGCAGCTTGACCGTACCAGATACGCAGTATTTT

abundance: -
d_gene: TRBD2
j_gene: TRBJ2-1
v_gene: TRBV27
CDR3aa: CASSLRGLAGGSYNEQFF
CDR3nt: TGTGCCAGCAGTTTAAGAGGACTAGCGGGAGGAAGCTACAATGAGCAGTTCTTC

abundance: -
d_gene: -
j_gene: TRBJ2-7
v_gene: TRBV4-1
CDR3aa: CASSQRAGGSSYEQYF
CDR3nt: TGCGCCAGCAGCCAAAGGGCTGGGGGGAGCTCCTACGAGCAGTACTTC

abundance: -
d_gene: -
j_gene: TRBJ2-7
v_gene: TRBV6-6
CDR3aa: CASSYSVRVSSYEQYF
CDR3nt: TGTGCCAGCAGTTACTCGGTCCGGGTAAGCTCCTACGAGCAGTACTTC

abundance: -
d_gene: -
j_gene: TRBJ2-2
v_gene: TRBV29-1
CDR3aa: CSALGPSGELFF
CDR3nt: TGCAGCGCCTTAGGACCCTCCGGGGAGCTGTTTTTT

abundance: once
d_gene: TRBD1
j_gene: TRBJ2-5
v_gene: TRBV9
CDR3aa: CASRGTGEETQYF
CDR3nt: TGTGCCAGCAGAGGGACAGGGGAAGAGACCCAGTACTTC

abundance: -
d_gene: -
j_gene: TRBJ1-5
v_gene: TRBV19
CDR3aa: CATQGVGQPQHF
CDR3nt: TGTGCCACTCAGGGTGTAGGTCAGCCCCAGCATTTT

abundance: -
d_gene: TRBD1
j_gene: TRBJ1-5
v_gene: TRBV10-2
CDR3aa: CASSDSGTGVAQPQHF
CDR3nt: TGCGCCAGCAGTGACTCCGGGACAGGGGTAGCTCAGCCCCAGCATTTT

abundance: -
d_gene: -
j_gene: TRBJ2-5
v_gene: TRBV27
CDR3aa: CASREQETQYF
CDR3nt: TGTGCCAGCAGAGAACAAGAGACCCAGTACTTC

abundance: -
d_gene: -
j_gene: TRBJ1-4
v_gene: TRBV7-6
CDR3aa: CASSFPSEKLFF
CDR3nt: TGTGCCAGCAGCTTTCCCTCTGAAAAACTGTTTTTT